The present TCR beta chain was sequenced within a study of cytomegalovirus exposure and HLA in healthy donors. Study findings and constraints: In a later analysis, donors in an Asian-associated ancestry cluster reportedly had fewer N-insertions in productive TCRs than the cohort mean. Exclusion as indistinguishable affected some V segments, including TRBV6-2 and TRBV6-3.

Note on this clone: Its antigen is currently unknown.

This PCR relied on a set of 60 Vbeta primers and 13 Jbeta primers. Sequencing used immunoSEQ multiplex PCR; TCRdb keeps in-frame clones, though not all of them. The sample consists of around 90,000 clones, under 85% of them appearing once. The ends were cut back, 1 base at V and 0 bases at J, with 13 bases in the middle. In germline, CDR1 is MGHRA, CDR2 YSYEKL. This CDR3 comprises 18 residues. The receptor comes from a man under 40 in good health and CMV-seronegative. This chain joins TRBV4-1 and TRBJ2-6, with no clear D. Material for sequencing was PBMCs. This CDR3 reads CASSQVDMGLSGANVLTF. CDR3 bases: TGCGCCAGCAGCCAAGTCGACATGGGCCTCTCTGGGGCCAACGTCCTGACTTTC.